The 15 T cell receptor beta chains below were found in one sample sequenced in a study of blood T cell repertoires in COVID-19. Data came from immunoSEQ multiplex PCR; TCRdb stores just in-frame clones and leaves some out. The table shows a few hundred thousand clones, with about 90% occurring only once. Sequenced sample: peripheral blood. Receptor source: a woman in her thirties with COVID-19, enrolled during active disease.

CDR3 protein: CASSGDRGSSTGELFF. DNA for the CDR3: TGTGCCAGCAGTGGGGACAGGGGGTCTTCCACCGGGGAGCTGTTTTTT. The V gene is TRBV28, the J gene TRBJ2-2; 11 nucleotides match TRBD1. CDR3 length: 16 amino acids. V dropped 5 bases and J dropped 4; count of bases not matched to a gene: 6. CDR1 and CDR2 (germline): MDHEN, SYDVKM.

This sequence joins TRBV21-1 and TRBJ1-4. TRBV21-1 is a listed pseudogene. This CDR3 is 16 amino acids long. This chain's CDR3 is CASSATSGRVGEKLFF. As DNA, the CDR3 is TGTGCCAGCAGCGCGACTAGCGGGAGGGTGGGTGAAAAACTGTTTTTT.

The CDR3 DNA is TGTGCCAGCAGTGATGGAATGGGGGCTGGAGGAAACACCATATATTTT. Residues: CASSDGMGAGGNTIYF. The chain joins TRBV6-1 to TRBJ1-3; possible D gene TRBD1, 6 bases. V was pared by 3 bases and J by 4 bases, with 16 bases between. CDR1 and CDR2 from the germline V gene are MNHNS and SASEGT. This CDR3 is 16 amino acids long.

This clone was seen a few times. The chain joins TRBV14 to TRBJ2-7; D may be TRBD1 (7 bases). Trimming pared 10 bases from V and 4 bases from J, leaving 20 bases between. Germline V gene lookup returns CDR1 SGHDN and CDR2 FVKESK. The CDR3 runs to 14 residues. The CDR3 coding sequence is TGTGCCACCTCGCAGGGGGGAACGACTTACGAGCAGTACTTC. Its translation: CATSQGGTTYEQYF. The whole variable domain, remainder taken from reference TRBV14 and TRBJ2-7, is EAGVTQFPSHSVIEKGQTVTLRCDPISGHDNLYWYRRVMGKEIKFLLHFVKESKQDESGMPNNRFLAERTGGTYSTLKVQPAELEDSGVYFCATSQGGTTYEQYFGPGTRLTVT.

V is TRBV6-5 and J is TRBJ2-7, with 8 bases identical to TRBD2. The CDR3 has 15 residues. CDR1 is MNHEY, CDR2 SVGAGI, per germline. V lost 10 bases, J lost 1 base, and 12 bases stayed unmatched. DNA for the CDR3: TGTGCCACCTGGAAAGCGGGAGAGGGGTCCTACGAGCAGTACTTC. It specifies CATWKAGEGSYEQYF.

The chain combines TRBV24-1 with TRBJ1-6; 9 bases are a match to TRBD1. Germline V lookup: CDR1 KGHDR, CDR2 SFDVKD. The ends lost 12 bases at V and 8 bases at J; junction bases unmatched: 7. CDR3 length: 13 residues. The CDR3 loop is CAGRDRAYSPLHF. DNA of the CDR3: TGTGCCGGAAGGGACAGGGCTTATTCACCCCTCCACTTT.

The V call is TRBV18, the J call TRBJ1-1, with a tentative D call TRBD1 (6 bases). Trimming removed 2 bases from V and 0 bases from J, with 16 bases in between. Germline V CDR1 and CDR2: KGHSH, LQKENI. CDR3 size: 17 residues. The CDR3 protein is CASSPMGGQRMNTEAFF. CDR3 DNA: TGTGCCAGCTCACCAATGGGGGGGCAGAGAATGAACACTGAAGCTTTCTTT.

The chain employs TRBV6-6 and TRBJ2-3, with 11 bases that match TRBD2. The CDR3 has 19 residues. Germline V lookup: CDR1 MNHNY, CDR2 SVGAGI (reference sequence). Unmatched junction bases numbered 14, after V lost 5 bases and J lost 1 base. CDR3 residues: CASSQGLAAGRGGTDTQYF. As DNA, the CDR3 is TGTGCCAGCAGTCAGGGACTAGCGGCCGGGAGGGGAGGCACAGATACGCAGTATTTT.

The chain carries TRBV4-1 and TRBJ2-1; 8 positions match TRBD2. The CDR3 extends over 18 amino acids. Trimming at V came to 4 bases and at J to 5 bases, leaving 16 bases not matched to a gene. Germline-derived CDR1 and CDR2 are MGHRA and YSYEKL. CDR3 DNA sequence: TGCGCCAGCAGCCCTGTGTTCCCAAGACTAGCGATAAACAATGAGCAGTTCTTC. Translated: CASSPVFPRLAINNEQFF.

The V gene is TRBV24-1, the J gene TRBJ1-1; tentative D call: TRBD1 (5 bases). Germline V CDR1 and CDR2: KGHDR, SFDVKD. The CDR3 spans 11 residues. Between the trimmed V and J ends, which lost 9 bases and 2 bases, there was a span of 6 bases. The CDR3 nucleotides read TGTGCCACCCAGGGAAACACTGAAGCTTTCTTT. Its translation is CATQGNTEAFF.

V and J are TRBV30 and TRBJ2-7; the D is unclear. Germline-derived CDR1 and CDR2 are GTSNPN and SVGIG (reference sequence). V lost 3 bases to trimming and J lost 3 bases, with 9 bases between them. The CDR3 length is 12 residues. CDR3 sequence reads: CAWSETDYEQYF. DNA for the CDR3: TGTGCCTGGAGCGAGACTGACTACGAGCAGTACTTC.

The CDR3 sequence is CASSPVAASSTDTQYF. In DNA form, the CDR3 reads TGCGCCAGCAGCCCAGTAGCGGCTTCTAGCACAGATACGCAGTATTTT. The rearrangement uses TRBV4-3 and TRBJ2-3, with a tentative D call TRBD2 (6 bases). The CDR3 sequence is 16 residues long. CDR1 is LGHNA, CDR2 YSLEER, per germline. Trimming shortened V by 4 bases and J by 0 bases, and 14 bases separated the two germline ends.

The chain joins TRBV3-1 (or the pseudogene TRBV3-2) to TRBJ2-1, with TRBD2 as a possible D gene (6 bases). This CDR3 has 12 amino acids. V shed 6 bases and J shed 9 bases, with 12 bases lying between them. CDR1 and CDR2 from the germline V gene are LGHDT and YNNKEL (reference sequence). As DNA, the CDR3 is TGTGCCAGCAGTCGGGACTCGGGTGAGCAGTTCTTC. Its protein is CASSRDSGEQFF.

The V and J genes are TRBV5-6 and TRBJ2-7; a possible D gene is TRBD2 (5 bases). Germline-derived CDR1 and CDR2 are SGHDT and YYEEEE. Trimming pared 0 bases from V and 3 bases from J, leaving 10 bases between. The CDR3 is 14 amino acids. The CDR3: CASSLGRGLYEQYF. For the CDR3, the DNA is TGTGCCAGCAGCTTGGGGAGAGGGCTCTACGAGCAGTACTTC.

V is TRBV5-1 and J is TRBJ1-2, with 7 bases fitting TRBD1. CDR1 and CDR2 (germline): SGHRS, YFSETQ. Losses at the gene ends were 4 bases for V and 0 bases for J; bases not matched to a gene: 9. The CDR3 runs 16 residues. CDR3 nucleotide sequence: TGCGCCAGCAGCCCCAGCCCTGGGACAGCTAACTATGGCTACACCTTC. Translation gives CASSPSPGTANYGYTF.